This T cell receptor beta chain is drawn from a study of beta chain features in type 1 diabetes. Study information: The samples had 90 million to 130 million sorted cells examined in all.

This clone was detected only a few times. Its antigen is currently unknown. The isolated RNA, all of it, was reverse transcribed, so expressed TCRB transcripts were what got sequenced. TCRdb's copy holds only in-frame clones and misses some; the assay was immunoSEQ multiplex PCR. The table lists about 150,000 clones, approximately 10% of them singletons. Study findings and constraints: Among patients with Type 1 diabetes, TCRB CDR3s were moderately but significantly shorter in every one of the four CD4+ subsets.

J lost 3 bases, V lost 7 bases, and 15 bases had no gene match. The germline gives CDR1 PRHDT, CDR2 FYEKMQ (reference sequence). The CDR3 is 18 amino acids. The chain has TRBV13 and TRBJ2-1, with 10 bases lining up with TRBD2. The origin of this receptor is a woman younger than 45 with type 1 diabetes. Sequences were obtained from central memory CD4+ T cells from blood. The CDR3 sequence is CASISGVSGRAGYNEQFF. The CDR3 DNA follows: TGTGCCAGCATCTCAGGCGTCAGCGGGAGGGCCGGCTACAATGAGCAGTTCTTC. Drawing the rest from reference TRBV13 and TRBJ2-1, the complete variable domain is AAGVIQSPRHLIKEKRETATLKCYPIPRHDTVYWYQQGPGQDPQFLISFYEKMQSDKGSIPDRFSAQQFSDYHSELNMSSLELGDSALYFCASISGVSGRAGYNEQFFGPGTRLTVL.